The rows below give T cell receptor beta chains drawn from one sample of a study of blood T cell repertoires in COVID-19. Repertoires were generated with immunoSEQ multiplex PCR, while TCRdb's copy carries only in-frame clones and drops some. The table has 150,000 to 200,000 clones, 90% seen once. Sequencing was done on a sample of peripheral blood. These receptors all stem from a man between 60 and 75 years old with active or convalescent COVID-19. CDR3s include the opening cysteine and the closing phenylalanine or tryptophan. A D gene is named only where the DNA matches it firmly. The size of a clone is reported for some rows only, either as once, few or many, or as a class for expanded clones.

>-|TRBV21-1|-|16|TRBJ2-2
CASSKDRGANTGELFF
TGTGCCAGCAGCAAAGACCGGGGGGCGAACACCGGGGAGCTGTTTTTT
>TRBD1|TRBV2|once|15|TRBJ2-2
CASRTDRAYTGELFF
TGTGCCAGCAGAACCGACAGGGCCTACACCGGGGAGCTGTTTTTT
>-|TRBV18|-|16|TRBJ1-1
CASSPNGDSLNTEAFF
TGTGCCAGCTCACCAAACGGTGACAGTCTGAACACTGAAGCTTTCTTT
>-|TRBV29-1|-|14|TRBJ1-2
CSVERLAGGYGYTF
TGCAGCGTTGAAAGGTTGGCGGGAGGCTATGGCTACACCTTC
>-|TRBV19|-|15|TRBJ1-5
CASSLGHQSNQPQHF
TGTGCCAGTAGCCTCGGACACCAGAGCAATCAGCCCCAGCATTTT
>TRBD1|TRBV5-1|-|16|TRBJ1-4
CASSLDVGQTNEKLFF
TGCGCCAGCAGCTTGGACGTGGGACAGACTAATGAAAAACTGTTTTTT
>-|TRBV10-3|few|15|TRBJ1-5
CAISESDSSNQPQHF
TGTGCCATCAGTGAGTCGGACAGTAGCAATCAGCCCCAGCATTTT
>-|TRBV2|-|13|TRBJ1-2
CASSLSGGYGYTF
TGTGCCAGCAGCCTCTCGGGTGGCTATGGCTACACCTTC
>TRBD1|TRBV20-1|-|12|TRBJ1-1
CSASETGAEAFF
TGCAGTGCTAGTGAGACAGGGGCTGAAGCTTTCTTT
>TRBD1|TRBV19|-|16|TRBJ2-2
CASSRIQTGDVGELFF
TGTGCCAGTAGCCGGATACAGACAGGGGACGTCGGGGAGCTGTTTTTT
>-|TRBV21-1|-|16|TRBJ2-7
CASSKVGGNRTYEQYF
TGTGCCAGCAGCAAAGTGGGGGGGAATCGAACCTACGAGCAGTACTTC
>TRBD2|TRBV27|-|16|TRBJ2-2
CASSLWTGGPTGELFF
TGTGCCAGCAGTTTATGGACGGGAGGGCCGACCGGGGAGCTGTTTTTT
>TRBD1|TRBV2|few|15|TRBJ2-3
CASSGTGRSTDTQYF
TGTGCCAGCAGTGGGACAGGGAGGAGCACAGATACGCAGTATTTT
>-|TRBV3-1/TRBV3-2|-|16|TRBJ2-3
CASSQEGGAITDTQYF
TGTGCCAGCAGCCAAGAAGGGGGGGCTATCACAGATACGCAGTATTTT
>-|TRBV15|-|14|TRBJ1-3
CATSRGALGNTIYF
TGTGCCACCAGCAGAGGGGCTCTGGGAAACACCATATATTTT
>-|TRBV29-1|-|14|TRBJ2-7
CSVVSRVRSYEQYF
TGCAGCGTTGTTAGCCGGGTCCGATCCTACGAGCAGTACTTC
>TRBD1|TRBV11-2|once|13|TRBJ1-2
CASSTDRGIGYTF
TGTGCCAGCAGCACAGACAGGGGAATCGGCTACACCTTC
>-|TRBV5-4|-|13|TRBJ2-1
CASSSGFYNEQFF
TGTGCCAGCAGCTCGGGGTTTTACAATGAGCAGTTCTTC
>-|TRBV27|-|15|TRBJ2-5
CASEPAGQEGETQYF
TGTGCCAGCGAACCCGCCGGACAGGAGGGAGAGACCCAGTACTTC
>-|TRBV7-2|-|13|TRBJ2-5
CASSLSGQETQYF
TGTGCCAGCAGCTTATCAGGGCAAGAGACCCAGTACTTC
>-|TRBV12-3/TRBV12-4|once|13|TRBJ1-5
CASSFGVNQPQHF
TGTGCCAGCAGTTTCGGGGTAAATCAGCCCCAGCATTTT
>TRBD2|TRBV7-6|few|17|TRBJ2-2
CASSLMSGRANTGELFF
TGTGCCAGCAGCTTAATGAGCGGGAGGGCGAACACCGGGGAGCTGTTTTTT
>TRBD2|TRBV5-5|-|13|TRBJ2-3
CASSRGGTDTQYF
TGTGCCAGCAGCCGCGGGGGAACAGATACGCAGTATTTT
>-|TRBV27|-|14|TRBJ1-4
CASSFGGGSEKLFF
TGTGCCAGCAGTTTCGGGGGAGGGAGTGAAAAACTGTTTTTT
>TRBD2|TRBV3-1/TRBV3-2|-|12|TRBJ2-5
CASSNSGSHQYF
TGTGCCAGCAGTAATAGCGGGAGCCACCAGTACTTC
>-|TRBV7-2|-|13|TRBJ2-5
CASSLVMGGTQYF
TGTGCCAGCAGCTTAGTTATGGGAGGAACCCAGTACTTC
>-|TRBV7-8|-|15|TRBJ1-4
CASSMQGRVWEKLFF
TGTGCCAGCAGCATGCAAGGGAGGGTGTGGGAAAAACTGTTTTTT
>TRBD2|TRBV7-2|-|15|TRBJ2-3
CASIVLAGVADTQYF
TGTGCCAGCATCGTACTAGCGGGGGTGGCAGATACGCAGTATTTT
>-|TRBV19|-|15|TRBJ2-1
CASSILISPYNEQFF
TGTGCCAGTAGTATCCTTATCTCCCCGTACAATGAGCAGTTCTTC
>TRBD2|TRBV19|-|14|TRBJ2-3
CASSWRIAGDTQYF
TGTGCCAGTAGTTGGAGGATAGCGGGGGATACGCAGTATTTT
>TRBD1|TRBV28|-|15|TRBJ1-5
CASRVTGGGNQPQHF
TGTGCCAGCAGAGTTACAGGGGGTGGCAATCAGCCCCAGCATTTT
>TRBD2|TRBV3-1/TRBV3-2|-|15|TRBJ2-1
CASSQRTSGYNEQFF
TGTGCCAGCAGCCAAAGGACTAGCGGGTACAATGAGCAGTTCTTC
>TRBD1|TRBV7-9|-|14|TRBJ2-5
CASSPSTGWETQYF
TGTGCCAGCAGCCCTTCGACAGGGTGGGAGACCCAGTACTTC
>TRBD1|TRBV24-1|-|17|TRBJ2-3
CATSDPGTGGSTDTQYF
TGTGCCACCAGTGATCCTGGGACAGGGGGCAGTACAGATACGCAGTATTTT
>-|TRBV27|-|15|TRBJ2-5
CASSLGGGAWETQYF
TGTGCCAGCAGTTTAGGGGGAGGTGCGTGGGAGACCCAGTACTTC
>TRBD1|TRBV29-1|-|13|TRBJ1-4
CSAEGQAEEKLFF
TGCAGCGCTGAAGGACAGGCGGAGGAAAAACTGTTTTTT
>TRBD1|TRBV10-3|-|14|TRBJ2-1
CATLGTGGYNEQFF
TGTGCCACCTTGGGGACAGGGGGCTACAATGAGCAGTTCTTC
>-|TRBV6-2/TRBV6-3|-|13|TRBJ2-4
CASSYQIADLQYF
TGTGCCAGCAGTTACCAGATTGCGGATCTTCAGTACTTC
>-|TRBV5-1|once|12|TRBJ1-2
CASSLDQYGYTF
TGCGCCAGCAGCTTGGACCAGTATGGCTACACCTTC
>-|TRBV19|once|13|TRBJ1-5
CASSNQGSQPQHF
TGTGCCAGTAGTAACCAGGGGAGCCAGCCCCAGCATTTT
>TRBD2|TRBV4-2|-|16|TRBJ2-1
CASSQGRTSGLNEQFF
TGTGCCAGCAGCCAAGGTCGGACTAGCGGGTTGAATGAGCAGTTCTTC
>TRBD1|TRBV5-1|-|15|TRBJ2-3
CASSSSGQSTDTQYF
TGCGCCAGCAGCTCCTCGGGACAGAGCACAGATACGCAGTATTTT
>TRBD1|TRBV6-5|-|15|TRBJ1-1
CASSPAMDRSTEAFF
TGTGCCAGCAGTCCGGCAATGGACAGGTCGACTGAAGCTTTCTTT
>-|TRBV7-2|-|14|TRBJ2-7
CASSLDTSFYEQYF
TGTGCCAGCAGCTTAGATACTAGTTTCTACGAGCAGTACTTC
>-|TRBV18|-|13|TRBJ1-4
CASSPGGNEKLFF
TGTGCCAGCTCACCGGGGGGTAATGAAAAACTGTTTTTT
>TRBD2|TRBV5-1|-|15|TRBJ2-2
CASSLESGGTGELFF
TGCGCCAGCAGCTTGGAGAGCGGGGGCACCGGGGAGCTGTTTTTT
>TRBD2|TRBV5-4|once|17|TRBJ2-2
CASSFRAGGLGTGELFF
TGTGCCAGCAGCTTCCGAGCGGGAGGGCTGGGCACCGGGGAGCTGTTTTTT
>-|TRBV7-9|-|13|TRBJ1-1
CASTLNAGDEAFF
TGTGCCAGCACCCTTAACGCGGGGGATGAAGCTTTCTTT